This T cell receptor beta chain is from a study of cytomegalovirus exposure and HLA in healthy donors. For the study at large: HLA-typed donors were the source of approximately 86 million unique TCRs held in an early data release.

Points from the study as a whole: Reports showed the classifier diagnosing cytomegalovirus status with high specificity and sensitivity.

This CDR3 spans 16 amino acids. With 2 bases clipped from V and 6 bases from J, the junction kept 7 bases outside the gene matches. The V gene's germline CDR1 is GTSNPN and CDR2 SVGIG (reference sequence). Notes on this clone: The antigen is undetermined.

PCR primers comprised 60 Vbeta and 13 Jbeta primers. Repertoires were generated with immunoSEQ multiplex PCR, while TCRdb's copy carries only in-frame clones and drops some. The table records 150,000 to 250,000 clones, roughly 79% of them present only once. The study sampled nominally healthy donors, though unrecorded immune exposures were likely. What was sequenced was PBMCs. This chain uses TRBV30 with TRBJ2-1, with 13 nucleotides matching TRBD2. This clonotype was sampled from a young man in good health and CMV-seronegative. CDR3 sequence (DNA): TGTGCCTGGAGTCTAACTAGCGGGAGGGCGTCCAATGAGCAGTTCTTC. Translated, it gives CAWSLTSGRASNEQFF.